The rows below give T cell receptor beta chains drawn from one sample of a study of blood T cell repertoires in COVID-19. The repertoire was sequenced with immunoSEQ multiplex PCR; TCRdb's copy has only in-frame clones and lacks some. The sample lists under 30,000 clones, approximately 80% occurring once. The specimen sequenced was peripheral blood. Receptors were obtained from a woman in her seventies with acute or convalescent COVID-19. CDR3s include the opening cysteine and the closing phenylalanine or tryptophan. The D gene is left open where the match is weak. Only part of the rows carry a size: once, few, many, or a class if the clone is expanded.

V,D,size,J,CDR3,DNA
TRBV6-5,TRBD1,.,TRBJ2-7,CASNWDRGPYEQYF,TGTGCCAGCAACTGGGACAGGGGACCCTACGAGCAGTACTTC
TRBV15,.,.,TRBJ2-7,CATSSDPSGRRGYEQYF,TGTGCCACCAGCAGTGACCCTTCGGGACGGAGGGGCTACGAGCAGTACTTC
TRBV30,TRBD2,.,TRBJ2-5,CARSGRGGETQYF,TGTGCCCGTAGCGGGAGGGGGGGAGAGACCCAGTACTTC
TRBV27,TRBD2,.,TRBJ2-7,CASSVGLAGDYEQYF,TGTGCCAGCAGCGTGGGACTAGCGGGAGACTACGAGCAGTACTTC
TRBV7-2,.,.,TRBJ2-1,CASSLAPQDYYNEQFF,TGTGCCAGCAGCTTAGCCCCCCAGGACTACTACAATGAGCAGTTCTTC
TRBV6-2/TRBV6-3,TRBD1,.,TRBJ1-1,CASSLTGAGTEAFF,TGTGCCAGCAGTTTGACAGGGGCGGGCACTGAAGCTTTCTTT
TRBV6-5,.,.,TRBJ1-1,CASSSPVNTEAFF,TGTGCCAGCAGTTCACCAGTAAACACTGAAGCTTTCTTT
TRBV9,.,.,TRBJ2-7,CASSVGGTGPIREQYF,TGTGCCAGCAGCGTAGGTGGAACAGGGCCTATCCGCGAGCAGTACTTC
TRBV4-2,.,.,TRBJ1-6,CASSDSSSYNSPLHF,TGTGCCAGCTCCGACAGTAGCTCCTATAATTCACCCCTCCACTTT
TRBV7-9,TRBD2,.,TRBJ2-7,CASSAGLAGKEEQYF,TGTGCCAGCAGCGCGGGACTAGCGGGGAAGGAGGAGCAGTACTTC
TRBV28,.,.,TRBJ1-4,CASSLFGPGDEKLFF,TGTGCCAGCAGTTTATTTGGGCCGGGAGATGAAAAACTGTTTTTT
TRBV19,TRBD1,.,TRBJ2-5,CASRKFDRAQETQYF,TGTGCCAGTAGAAAATTCGACAGGGCCCAAGAGACCCAGTACTTC
TRBV6-6,.,few,TRBJ2-5,CASSYSQNSGETQYF,TGTGCCAGCAGTTACTCGCAGAATAGCGGAGAGACCCAGTACTTC
TRBV6-5,TRBD1,.,TRBJ1-5,CASSLKGQSNQPQHF,TGTGCCAGCAGTCTTAAGGGACAGAGCAATCAGCCCCAGCATTTT
TRBV9,TRBD2,.,TRBJ2-1,CASSATSGTYNEQFF,TGTGCCAGCAGCGCAACGAGCGGGACGTACAATGAGCAGTTCTTC
TRBV18,.,.,TRBJ2-5,CASSANRVRGETQYF,TGTGCCAGCTCAGCTAACAGGGTTCGTGGCGAGACCCAGTACTTC
TRBV19,TRBD1,.,TRBJ1-5,CASSRGQGNQPQHF,TGTGCCAGTAGTCGGGGACAGGGTAATCAGCCCCAGCATTTT
TRBV28,.,.,TRBJ1-5,CASTRGQGNQPQHF,TGTGCCAGCACCAGGGGTCAGGGCAATCAGCCCCAGCATTTT
TRBV27,TRBD1,.,TRBJ1-6,CASSLPRTGGGNNSPLHF,TGTGCCAGCAGTTTACCCCGGACAGGGGGCGGTAATAATTCACCCCTCCACTTT
TRBV2,TRBD1,.,TRBJ2-2,CASRLTGVAGELFF,TGTGCCAGCAGGTTGACAGGGGTCGCCGGGGAGCTGTTTTTT
TRBV6-1,.,.,TRBJ2-3,CASSDRDTQYF,TGTGCCAGCAGTGACAGAGATACGCAGTATTTT
TRBV4-1,.,.,TRBJ1-4,CASSIRQPTNEKLFF,TGCGCCAGCAGCATCAGACAGCCAACTAATGAAAAACTGTTTTTT
TRBV18,.,once,TRBJ1-5,CASSPPGSIQPQHF,TGTGCCAGCTCACCCCCAGGGTCCATTCAGCCCCAGCATTTT
TRBV6-4,TRBD2,.,TRBJ2-1,CASSPGGEPYNEQFF,TGTGCCAGCAGCCCCGGGGGGGAGCCCTACAATGAGCAGTTCTTC
TRBV27,TRBD1,.,TRBJ1-2,CASSLQGGSGYTF,TGTGCCAGCAGTTTACAAGGGGGCTCTGGCTACACCTTC
TRBV13,.,.,TRBJ2-7,CASSLDGTGWYEQYF,TGTGCCAGCAGCTTAGATGGCACAGGGTGGTACGAGCAGTACTTC
TRBV2,.,few,TRBJ2-1,CASSEQYPYNEQFF,TGTGCCAGCAGTGAACAGTACCCCTACAATGAGCAGTTCTTC
TRBV3-1/TRBV3-2,.,.,TRBJ1-5,CASSPMVGGGNQPQHF,TGTGCCAGCAGCCCCATGGTAGGGGGAGGCAATCAGCCCCAGCATTTT
TRBV24-1,TRBD1,.,TRBJ2-3,CATTGGSTDTQYF,TGTGCCACCACAGGGGGTAGCACAGATACGCAGTATTTT